These 21 T cell receptor beta chains were sequenced from one sample in a study of blood T cells in healthy people across ages. A second PCR of roughly 7 to 11 cycles used a sample-barcoded 5' primer and a J-beta primer mix. TCRdb independently ran MiXCR on the 5' RACE reads; one entry per CDR3 protein. The top ten hold around 14% of the sample, which has hundreds of thousands of distinct CDR3 sequences, roughly 31% seen once. Material: blood. Source of these receptors: a woman aged 80 or over in good health.

Many counts were recorded for this clonotype. The chain links TRBV5-1 to TRBJ2-3; 11 bases agree with TRBD2. Germline V gene lookup returns CDR1 SGHRS and CDR2 YFSETQ. The CDR3 loop spans 16 amino acids. V was pared by 4 bases and J by 0 bases, with 4 bases of the junction left unmatched. The CDR3: CASSPGLAESTDTQYF. The CDR3 DNA sequence: TGCGCCAGCAGCCCGGGACTAGCGGAAAGCACAGATACGCAGTATTTT.

V usage is TRBV7-2 and J usage is TRBJ2-3; 8 bases align to TRBD1. CDR1 and CDR2 from the germline V gene are SGHTA and FQGNSA. CDR3 length: 16 residues. J was trimmed by 0 bases and V by 4 bases; bases with no gene match: 6. The CDR3 sequence: CASSSDRQGSTDTQYF. The CDR3 DNA is TGTGCCAGCAGCTCTGACCGACAGGGGAGCACAGATACGCAGTATTTT.

This clonotype was counted at least ten times. The CDR3 DNA reads TGTGCCAGCAGCTTAGGACATTCCGGGGAGACCCAGTACTTC. It codes for CASSLGHSGETQYF. This rearrangement joins TRBV7-3 to TRBJ2-5, with D possibly being TRBD1 (5 bases). From germline, CDR1 is SGHTA and CDR2 FQGTGA. V lost 2 bases and J 5 bases, leaving 12 bases between the germline ends. The length of the CDR3 is 14 residues.

This clonotype was recorded at least ten times. The chain couples TRBV7-9 to TRBJ2-1, with D perhaps TRBD1 (5 bases). V dropped 6 bases and J dropped 6 bases, with 21 bases sitting between them. The CDR3 has 16 amino acids. CDR1 is SEHNR, CDR2 FQNEAQ, per germline (reference sequence). CDR3 nucleotide sequence: TGTGCCAGCAGTTCAGTAAGGTCCAGGGTTGGCAATGAGCAGTTCTTC. Protein sequence: CASSSVRSRVGNEQFF.

In its sample, this clonotype was seen once. A much larger clone differs by one base, so this may be a read error. This rearrangement joins TRBV20-1 to TRBJ1-5; D is ambiguous. V was cut by 3 bases and J by 0 bases, with 15 bases left in between. This CDR3 comprises 16 residues. Per the germline V gene, CDR1 is DFQATT and CDR2 is SNEGSKA (reference sequence). The CDR3 reads CSASQDGSYSNQPQHF. The CDR3 DNA is TGCAGTGCTAGCCAGGACGGCTCGTATAGCAATCAGCCCCAGCATTTT.

This clonotype was seen many times. The rearrangement links TRBV7-3 to TRBJ1-2; possibly TRBD1 for D (5 bases). In germline, CDR1 is SGHTA, CDR2 FQGTGA. With 0 bases removed from V and 8 bases from J, the gap between germline ends came to 10 bases. CDR3 size: 13 residues. The CDR3 DNA reads TGTGCCAGCAGCTTAACGTTCGACAGCGGCTACACCTTC. It translates to CASSLTFDSGYTF.

As for this clonotype: This could be a read error, since a much larger clone is one nucleotide away. CDR3 in amino acids: CSTRDSIPISSQYF. In DNA form, the CDR3 reads TGCAGTACTAGAGATAGTATTCCAATTTCGTCCCAGTACTTC. This chain connects TRBV20-1 to TRBJ2-7, with D tentatively TRBD2 (5 bases). The CDR3 totals 14 residues. Germline CDR1 reads DFQATT; CDR2 reads SNEGSKA (reference sequence).

This clonotype was found many times. CDR3: CASSQVISYNEQFF. The CDR3 DNA sequence: TGCGCCAGCAGCCAAGTGATCTCCTACAATGAGCAGTTCTTC. The J gene is TRBJ2-1, the V gene TRBV4-1, with D hard to call. The V end lost 1 base, the J end lost 0 bases, and 4 bases lay between the germline ends. Germline CDR1 is MGHRA and CDR2 is YSYEKL. CDR3 length: 14 residues.

This clonotype came up many times. The junction does not match germline at one end; this may be a read error. This chain connects TRBV7-8 to TRBJ2-3; D not certain. The germline CDR1 and CDR2 sequences are SGHVS and FQNEAQ. The CDR3 spans 13 residues. The chain's CDR3 is CASSLRLTDTQYF. The CDR3 DNA sequence: TGCGCCAGCAGCTTGCGGCTGACAGATACGCAGTATTTT.

This clonotype was detected a few times. The rearrangement uses TRBV20-1 and TRBJ2-2, with 7 bases identical to TRBD2. J lost 0 bases, V lost 5 bases, and 6 bases had no gene match. Germline-derived CDR1 and CDR2 are DFQATT and SNEGSKA (reference sequence). The CDR3 is made up of 15 amino acids. The DNA for the CDR3 is TGCAGTGCTTACCGCGCGGGAGCGAACACCGGGGAGCTGTTTTTT. Translating gives CSAYRAGANTGELFF.

This clonotype was counted at least ten times. This chain joins TRBV5-1 and TRBJ2-3; D is unclear. This CDR3 has 17 amino acids. The germline V gene encodes CDR1 SGHRS and CDR2 YFSETQ. Trimming shortened V by 0 bases and J by 1 base, and 15 bases separated the two germline ends. The CDR3, as DNA: TGCGCCAGCAGCTTGGCCGCGCAGACTGCACGCACAGATACGCAGTATTTT. This gives the protein CASSLAAQTARTDTQYF.

Worth noting for this clonotype: Germline is not matched at one junction end, which may reflect a read error. The chain combines TRBV20-1 with TRBJ2-7; TRBD2 matches 12 bases. This CDR3 has 13 amino acids. CDR1 DFQATT and CDR2 SNEGSKA come from the germline V gene (reference sequence). Here the CDR3 DNA reads TGCAGTGCTAGACTAGCGGGGGGGGCGGAGCAATACTTC. As protein: CSARLAGGAEQYF.

This clonotype came up many times. The rearrangement joins TRBV20-1 to TRBJ2-7; tentative D call: TRBD2 (6 bases). This CDR3 region has 12 residues. Trimming removed 6 bases at V and 5 bases at J, with 14 bases between. CDR1 is DFQATT, CDR2 SNEGSKA, per germline (reference sequence). The CDR3: CSATTRGNEQYF. In DNA, the CDR3 is TGCAGTGCCACGACTCGGGGGAACGAGCAGTACTTC.

This clonotype has just a few counts. The J gene is TRBJ1-4, the V gene TRBV7-2; D remains ambiguous. The CDR3 covers 13 residues. Germline values: CDR1 SGHTA, CDR2 FQGNSA. V was shortened by 1 base and J by 6 bases, with 6 bases between the two germline ends. The CDR3 protein is CASSLEVDEKLFF. The CDR3 DNA sequence: TGTGCCAGCAGCTTAGAGGTGGATGAAAAACTGTTTTTT.

In regard to this clonotype: At one of its ends the junction is not consistent with the germline gene, which may arise from a read error. The chain joins TRBV10-3 to TRBJ2-2, with D tentatively TRBD2 (5 bases). The CDR3 contains 14 residues. Germline V gene sequence: CDR1 ENHRY, CDR2 SYGVKD. The CDR3: CAISESENTGERFF. Written as DNA, the CDR3 is TGTGCCATCAGTGAGTCGGAGAACACCGGGGAGCGGTTTTTT.

With regard to this clonotype: At one boundary the junction diverges from the germline segment, which might be a read error. This chain uses TRBV15 with TRBJ2-7, with TRBD1 matching 7 bases. Germline V gene data show CDR1 as LNHNV and CDR2 as YYDKDF (reference sequence). This CDR3 spans 15 amino acids. CDR3 residues: CATSRDRDYSYEQYF. The CDR3 bases are TGTGCCACCAGCCGAGACAGGGATTACTCCTACGAGCAGTACTTC.

This clonotype was seen a handful of times. This chain links TRBV29-1 with TRBJ2-1; a possible D gene is TRBD2 (6 bases). V shed 7 bases and J shed 4 bases, with 14 bases lying between them. Germline V gene sequence: CDR1 SQVTM, CDR2 ANQGSEA. This CDR3 region has 13 residues. This CDR3 is CSAETGGYNEQFF. The CDR3 nucleotides are TGCAGCGCTGAGACCGGGGGTTACAATGAGCAGTTCTTC.

This clonotype was seen only once. CDR3 sequence reads: CSANDRLSSYEQYF. The CDR3 nucleotides are TGCAGTGCGAACGACAGGTTGAGCTCCTACGAGCAGTACTTC. The V call is TRBV20-1, the J call TRBJ2-5; possible D gene TRBD1, 6 bases. The end of the DNA is better explained by TRBJ2-7, so the J call may be wrong. The CDR3 sequence is 14 residues long. Germline V CDR1 and CDR2: DFQATT, SNEGSKA (reference sequence).

In its sample, this clonotype was seen many times. The V gene is TRBV6-6, the J gene TRBJ2-7; D ambiguous. Trimming removed 0 bases from V and 3 bases from J, with 12 bases in between. The CDR3 is made up of 15 amino acids. Looked up from germline, CDR1 is MNHNY and CDR2 is SVGAGI (reference sequence). The CDR3 sequence: CASSYSSPLGYEQYF. The CDR3 bases are TGTGCCAGCAGTTACTCGAGCCCTCTAGGCTACGAGCAGTACTTC.

This clonotype was recorded a few times. The V call is TRBV7-8, the J call TRBJ2-1; 7 bases are a match to TRBD1. This CDR3 has 13 residues. The junction had 7 bases not matched to a gene; V was cut back by 5 bases and J by 9 bases. CDR1 is SGHVS, CDR2 FQNEAQ, per germline. CDR3 sequence (DNA): TGTGCCAGCAGCCTACAGGGGTCAATTGAGCAGTTCTTC. Amino acids: CASSLQGSIEQFF.

This clonotype was observed many times. This chain joins TRBV11-2 and TRBJ1-6; D not resolved. V lost 2 bases and J 8 bases, leaving 10 bases between the germline ends. Germline V lookup: CDR1 SGHAT, CDR2 FQNNGV. CDR3 length equals 14 residues. The chain's CDR3 is CASSLNSGDSPLHF. CDR3 DNA: TGTGCCAGCAGCTTAAATTCGGGTGATTCACCCCTCCACTTT. Drawing the rest from reference TRBV11-2 and TRBJ1-6, the complete variable domain is EAGVAQSPRYKIIEKRQSVAFWCNPISGHATLYWYQQILGQGPKLLIQFQNNGVVDDSQLPKDRFSAERLKGVDSTLKIQPAKLEDSAVYLCASSLNSGDSPLHFGNGTRLTVT.